This TCR beta chain was captured by sequencing in a study of cytomegalovirus exposure and HLA in healthy donors. Researchers ran the PCR with 60 Vbeta and 13 Jbeta primers. Method: immunoSEQ multiplex PCR; TCRdb's copy keeps in-frame clones and lacks some. Counted here are roughly 150,000 clones, more than 70% occurring once; the ten biggest clones make up under 1.1%. The sequenced material came from PBMCs. This clonotype was sampled from a man aged 25-40 years in good health and CMV-seronegative.

This CDR3 is CASSTTRRGSYEAFF. CDR3 nucleotides: TGTGCCAGCAGCACCACGCGACGGGGGAGCTACGAAGCTTTCTTT. The rearrangement links TRBV7-9 to TRBJ1-1; maybe TRBD1 (5 bases). Per germline, CDR1 SEHNR and CDR2 FQNEAQ (reference sequence). The CDR3 spans 15 residues. V was cut by 5 bases and J by 8 bases, with 21 bases left in between.